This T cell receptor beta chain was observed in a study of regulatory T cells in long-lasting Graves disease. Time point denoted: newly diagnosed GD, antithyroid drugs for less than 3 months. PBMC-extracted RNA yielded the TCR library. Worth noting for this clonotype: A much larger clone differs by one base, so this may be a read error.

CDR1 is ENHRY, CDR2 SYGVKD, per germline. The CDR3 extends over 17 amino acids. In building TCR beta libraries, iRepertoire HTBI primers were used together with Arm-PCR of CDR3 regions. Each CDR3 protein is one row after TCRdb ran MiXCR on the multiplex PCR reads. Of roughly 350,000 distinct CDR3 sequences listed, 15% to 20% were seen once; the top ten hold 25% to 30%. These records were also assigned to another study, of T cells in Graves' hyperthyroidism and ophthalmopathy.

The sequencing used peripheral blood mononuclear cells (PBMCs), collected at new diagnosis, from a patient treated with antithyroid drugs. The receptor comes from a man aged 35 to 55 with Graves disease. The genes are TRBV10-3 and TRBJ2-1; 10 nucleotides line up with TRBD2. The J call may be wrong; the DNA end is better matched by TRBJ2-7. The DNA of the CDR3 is TGTGCCATCAGTGACGTAAGCGGGGGGGCCAGTAGCAATGAGCAGTACTTC. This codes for CAISDVSGGASSNEQYF.